What follows are 9 T cell receptor beta chains derived from one specimen sequenced in a study of blood T cell repertoires in COVID-19. Repertoires were generated with immunoSEQ multiplex PCR, while TCRdb's copy carries only in-frame clones and drops some. The sample contains 150,000 to 200,000 clones, just over 85% of which appear only once. The sample taken for sequencing was PBMCs or T cells enriched from blood (not recorded which). The receptors derive from a woman aged 18-35 years who had recovered from COVID-19.

The chain couples TRBV2 to TRBJ1-1, with D unresolved. Between the trimmed V and J ends, which lost 3 bases and 5 bases, there was a span of 13 bases. The germline CDR1 and CDR2 sequences are SNHLY and FYNNEI. This CDR3 has 14 residues. The CDR3: CASSEVGPRTEAFF. DNA for the CDR3: TGTGCCAGCAGTGAGGTCGGTCCGAGGACTGAAGCTTTCTTT.

V usage is TRBV14 and J usage is TRBJ1-1; D not resolved. V shed 2 bases and J shed 3 bases, with 10 bases lying between them. Germline V CDR1 and CDR2: SGHDN, FVKESK. CDR3 length: 14 amino acids. The CDR3 coding sequence is TGTGCCAGCAGCCAACTGACACCATACACTGAAGCTTTCTTT. Encoded protein: CASSQLTPYTEAFF. The full variable domain, completed using reference TRBV14 and TRBJ1-1, is EAGVTQFPSHSVIEKGQTVTLRCDPISGHDNLYWYRRVMGKEIKFLLHFVKESKQDESGMPNNRFLAERTGGTYSTLKVQPAELEDSGVYFCASSQLTPYTEAFFGQGTRLTVV.

The chain uses TRBV28 and TRBJ2-3; D gene uncertain. Trimming shortened V by 3 bases and J by 4 bases, and 11 bases separated the two germline ends. Germline assignment: CDR1 MDHEN and CDR2 SYDVKM. CDR3 length equals 14 residues. CDR3 amino acids: CASSFPVFADTQYF. The DNA for the CDR3 is TGTGCCAGCAGTTTTCCTGTATTTGCAGATACGCAGTATTTT.

The J gene is TRBJ2-7, the V gene TRBV3-1 (or the pseudogene TRBV3-2); D is ambiguous. Germline CDR1 LGHDT, CDR2 YNNKEL (reference sequence). The CDR3 loop spans 15 amino acids. Trimming stripped 0 bases from V and 0 bases from J, with 9 bases between. CDR3 nucleotides: TGTGCCAGCAGCCAAGATGCCCTTAGCTCCTACGAGCAGTACTTC. Translating it yields CASSQDALSSYEQYF.

The count of this clone is one. The chain joins TRBV7-2 to TRBJ2-7; D perhaps matches TRBD1 (6 bases). Trimming took off 3 bases at V and 5 bases at J, with 11 bases between the two ends. Germline V gene lookup returns CDR1 SGHTA and CDR2 FQGNSA. The CDR3 length is 13 residues. The CDR3 DNA is TGTGCCAGCAGCTTGGGACAAGGTGACGAGCAGTACTTC. Translating gives CASSLGQGDEQYF.

The CDR3 nucleotides are TGTGCCAGCAGTGAAGGGCTGGGGGCAGTCGGGCGCTACACCTTC. This sequence encodes CASSEGLGAVGRYTF. V and J are TRBV6-1 and TRBJ1-2; possibly TRBD1 for D (6 bases). The CDR3 contains 15 residues. CDR1 MNHNS and CDR2 SASEGT come from the germline V gene. V lost 1 base, J lost 9 bases, and 18 bases lay in between.

This chain links TRBV6-2 or TRBV6-3 with TRBJ2-1; possible D gene TRBD1, 5 bases. This CDR3 region has 15 residues. The V gene's germline CDR1 is MNHEY and CDR2 SVGEGT. Trimming pared 6 bases from V and 7 bases from J, leaving 19 bases between. In DNA, the CDR3 is TGTGCCAGCAGCGTTATGGCCAGGGTGTTTAATGAGCAGTTCTTC. As protein: CASSVMARVFNEQFF.

The sample holds one count of this clone. The chain couples TRBV15 to TRBJ1-5, with D unresolved. The CDR3 has 12 amino acids. V lost 3 bases to trimming and J lost 4 bases, with 4 bases between them. Germline V gene lookup returns CDR1 LNHNV and CDR2 YYDKDF (reference sequence). CDR3 region: CATSSENQPQHF. The CDR3 DNA sequence: TGTGCCACCAGCAGTGAGAATCAGCCCCAGCATTTT.

J is TRBJ1-1 and V is TRBV7-2, with no clear D. V was shortened by 6 bases and J by 0 bases, with 11 bases between the two germline ends. The germline V gene has CDR1 SGHTA and CDR2 FQGNSA. CDR3 size: 14 residues. In nucleotides, the CDR3 is TGTGCCAGCAGGGCTGGGAGGGTGAACACTGAAGCTTTCTTT. Encoded protein: CASRAGRVNTEAFF. Full variable domain (missing parts from reference TRBV7-2 and TRBJ1-1): GAGVSQSPSNKVTEKGKDVELRCDPISGHTALYWYRQSLGQGLEFLIYFQGNSAPDKSGLPSDRFSAERTGGSVSTLTIQRTQQEDSAVYLCASRAGRVNTEAFFGQGTRLTVV.